The 32 T cell receptor beta chains given below trace back to one sample, sequenced in a study of T cell responses to AZD1222 COVID-19 vaccine. The protocol was immunoSEQ multiplex PCR, while the TCRdb copy is restricted to in-frame clones and leaves out a portion. The data contain some 130,000 clones, 70% to 90% of them seen just once; the ten biggest clones take up 1.9%. The starting material was peripheral blood, obtained on day 0 of AZD1222 vaccination. These TCRs come from an adult in good health.

The chain is built from TRBV11-2 and TRBJ1-1; D call uncertain. This CDR3 comprises 12 residues. The V gene's germline CDR1 is SGHAT and CDR2 FQNNGV. The germline V and J ends were trimmed by 3 bases and 1 base, with 3 bases remaining between them. CDR3 coding DNA: TGTGCCAGCAGCTTGTCGAACACTGAAGCTTTCTTT. Its protein product is CASSLSNTEAFF.

The J gene is TRBJ1-2, the V gene TRBV7-2; TRBD1 matches at 10 bases. The germline gives CDR1 SGHTA, CDR2 FQGNSA. Trimming removed 2 bases from V and 8 bases from J; junction bases left unmatched: 11. There are 16 residues in the CDR3. The CDR3 DNA follows: TGTGCCAGCAGCTTAAGCCCCGGGACAGGGGTAAAGGGCTACACCTTC. Its protein is CASSLSPGTGVKGYTF.

This chain joins TRBV27 and TRBJ2-7, with D uncertain. Germline CDR1 is MNHEY and CDR2 is SMNVEV (reference sequence). The CDR3 consists of 13 residues. Trimming removed 10 bases at V and 0 bases at J, with 13 bases between. This CDR3 is CAIGFLYSYEQYF. CDR3 nucleotides: TGTGCCATAGGCTTTCTCTACTCCTACGAGCAGTACTTC.

CDR3 in DNA: TGTGCCAGTAGTATTCTCGGCCAGCGGGAGATCCCCGGCACAGATACGCAGTATTTT. It codes for CASSILGQREIPGTDTQYF. V gene TRBV19 combines with J gene TRBJ2-3, with 8 nucleotides matching TRBD2. Unmatched junction bases numbered 15, after V lost 3 bases and J lost 1 base. This CDR3 spans 19 amino acids. Germline V lookup: CDR1 LNHDA, CDR2 SQIVND (reference sequence).

This CDR3 reads CASSPGGGRPQPQHF. The CDR3 DNA reads as TGCGCCAGCAGCCCCGGAGGGGGGAGGCCTCAGCCCCAGCATTTT. The gene calls are TRBV4-1 and TRBJ1-5, with a weak D call TRBD1 (6 bases). V dropped 4 bases and J dropped 6 bases, with 16 bases sitting between them. The CDR3 contains 15 residues. CDR1 is MGHRA and CDR2 is YSYEKL in the germline V gene.

This clone was detected once. The chain links TRBV13 to TRBJ1-1; no clear D. This CDR3 has 16 amino acids. The germline V gene encodes CDR1 PRHDT and CDR2 FYEKMQ (reference sequence). V was cut by 1 base and J by 0 bases, with 12 bases left in between. The DNA for the CDR3 is TGTGCCAGCAGCTTAGCTCCTATAGGGATGAACACTGAAGCTTTCTTT. It translates to CASSLAPIGMNTEAFF.

The chain recombines TRBV16 with TRBJ1-1, with a weak D call TRBD1 (5 bases). This CDR3 contains 15 residues. V shed 4 bases and J shed 4 bases, with 16 bases lying between them. Germline V gene sequence: CDR1 KGHSY, CDR2 FQNENV. The CDR3 sequence is CASSRVGGMGTEAFF. CDR3 nucleotide sequence: TGTGCCAGCAGCCGGGTTGGGGGGATGGGCACTGAAGCTTTCTTT.

This chain joins TRBV24-1 and TRBJ2-7; weak D call: TRBD1 (5 bases). CDR3 size: 13 residues. Germline V CDR1 and CDR2: KGHDR, SFDVKD. Trimming left V 2 bases short and J 5 bases short, with 9 bases between. The CDR3, as DNA: TGTGCCACCAGTGATTCTCAGGGCAACGAGCAGTACTTC. This translates into CATSDSQGNEQYF.

J is TRBJ2-7 and V is TRBV27; 10 nucleotides match TRBD2. The V segment lost 3 bases and the J segment 4 bases; nucleotides outside the gene matches: 3. Looked up from germline, CDR1 is MNHEY and CDR2 is SMNVEV (reference sequence). The CDR3 contains 14 residues. CDR3 nucleotides: TGTGCCAGCAGTTTGACTAGCGGGCCATACGAGCAGTACTTC. It is translated as CASSLTSGPYEQYF.

This chain joins TRBV21-1 and TRBJ1-1. TRBV21-1 is recorded as a pseudogene. The CDR3 is 17 amino acids. CDR3 in amino acids: CASSNLAGDPMNTEAFF. DNA of the CDR3: TGTGCCAGCAGCAATTTAGCCGGAGACCCCATGAACACTGAAGCTTTCTTT.

The CDR3 DNA reads as TGTGCCAGCAGCCTCCGTGATACTAAAGAGACCCAGTACTTC. As protein: CASSLRDTKETQYF. The genes are TRBV5-5 and TRBJ2-5; D gene uncertain. The V end lost 4 bases, the J end lost 3 bases, and 13 bases lay between the germline ends. This CDR3 is built from 14 residues. Germline CDR1 and CDR2: SGHKS and YYEKEE (reference sequence).

The V and J genes are TRBV6-5 and TRBJ1-1; 9 bases are a match to TRBD1. The germline V gene encodes CDR1 MNHEY and CDR2 SVGAGI. The V gene end was trimmed by 6 bases and the J gene end by 3 bases; junction bases not matched to a gene: 8. This CDR3 is built from 15 residues. The CDR3 reads CASSVTGGIDTEAFF. The CDR3 bases are TGTGCCAGCAGCGTGACAGGGGGTATAGACACTGAAGCTTTCTTT.

The chain employs TRBV4-1 and TRBJ1-2; D not resolved. With 0 bases removed from V and 0 bases from J, the gap between germline ends came to 8 bases. The CDR3 is 15 residues long. Germline V CDR1 and CDR2: MGHRA, YSYEKL. CDR3 bases: TGCGCCAGCAGCCAAGAACTGCAAGCTAACTATGGCTACACCTTC. This codes for CASSQELQANYGYTF.

The gene calls are TRBV7-2 and TRBJ1-1; no clear D. This CDR3 comprises 13 residues. CDR1 is SGHTA and CDR2 is FQGNSA in the germline V gene. V lost 6 bases and J lost 2, with 10 bases in between. This chain's CDR3 is CASRPVSNTEAFF. The CDR3 DNA reads as TGTGCCAGCAGGCCGGTTTCCAACACTGAAGCTTTCTTT. The entire variable domain, with the rest obtained from reference TRBV7-2 and TRBJ1-1, is as follows: GAGVSQSPSNKVTEKGKDVELRCDPISGHTALYWYRQSLGQGLEFLIYFQGNSAPDKSGLPSDRFSAERTGGSVSTLTIQRTQQEDSAVYLCASRPVSNTEAFFGQGTRLTVV.

The chain employs TRBV6-6 and TRBJ2-1; no clear D. Germline CDR1 is MNHNY and CDR2 is SVGAGI (reference sequence). Trimming stripped 6 bases from V and 0 bases from J, with 12 bases between. This CDR3 contains 15 residues. DNA of the CDR3: TGTGCCAGCAGATCCGCGGAGAGCTCCTACAATGAGCAGTTCTTC. Translated, it gives CASRSAESSYNEQFF.

The chain couples TRBV27 to TRBJ2-6; perhaps TRBD2 as D (5 bases). Trimming pared 6 bases from V and 1 base from J, leaving 19 bases between. From germline, CDR1 is MNHEY and CDR2 SMNVEV (reference sequence). This CDR3 is 18 amino acids long. CDR3 sequence (DNA): TGTGCCAGCAGGCACCTTCCCGGGGAGAAGTCTGGGGCCAACGTCCTGACTTTC. Amino acids: CASRHLPGEKSGANVLTF.

This sequence joins TRBV7-6 and TRBJ2-3; 10 nucleotides line up with TRBD1. This CDR3 contains 16 residues. The V gene end was trimmed by 1 base and the J gene end by 4 bases; junction bases not matched to a gene: 5. Germline V gene lookup returns CDR1 SGHVS and CDR2 FNYEAQ. The CDR3 bases are TGTGCCAGCAGCTTAGGTGGGACAGGGGTTTCAGATACGCAGTATTTT. Translating gives CASSLGGTGVSDTQYF.

In its sample, this clone was seen once. V gene TRBV14 combines with J gene TRBJ1-2; no clear D. Looked up from germline, CDR1 is SGHDN and CDR2 is FVKESK. V was cut by 4 bases and J by 5 bases, with 14 bases left in between. This CDR3 has 14 amino acids. CDR3 in amino acids: CASSLTGRWYGYTF. In DNA form, the CDR3 reads TGTGCCAGCAGCCTCACGGGCCGCTGGTATGGCTACACCTTC.

The V and J genes are TRBV19 and TRBJ1-1; D uncertain. The CDR3 length is 15 residues. The ends were cut back, 3 bases at V and 4 bases at J, with 15 bases in the middle. Germline V gene sequence: CDR1 LNHDA, CDR2 SQIVND (reference sequence). In DNA, the CDR3 is TGTGCCAGTAGTATTTCCCGCCAACGTAGCACTGAAGCTTTCTTT. Amino acid sequence: CASSISRQRSTEAFF.

This clone has only a few counts. The CDR3 sequence: CASGLGDSAFYGYTF. CDR3 sequence (DNA): TGTGCTAGTGGTCTTGGGGACAGCGCATTTTATGGCTACACCTTC. The chain recombines TRBV12-5 with TRBJ1-2; 7 nucleotides line up with TRBD1. From germline, CDR1 is LGHNT and CDR2 FRNRAP. J gave up 5 bases and V 5 bases, and 11 bases lay outside the gene matches. The CDR3 loop spans 15 amino acids. The complete variable domain, with remaining parts taken from reference TRBV12-5 and TRBJ1-2, reads DARVTQTPRHKVTEMGQEVTMRCQPILGHNTVFWYRQTMMQGLELLAYFRNRAPLDDSGMPKDRFSAEMPDATLATLKIQPSEPRDSAVYFCASGLGDSAFYGYTFGSGTRLTVV.

The chain carries TRBV5-8 and TRBJ1-6, with TRBD1 matching over 11 bases. Germline CDR1 reads SGHTS; CDR2 reads YDEGEE. This CDR3 region has 15 residues. V shed 3 bases, J shed 9 bases, and the junction held 5 bases outside the gene matches. The CDR3 loop is CASSSPGQGVSPLHF. The CDR3 DNA is TGTGCCAGCAGCTCGCCGGGACAGGGGGTTTCACCCCTCCACTTT.

The gene calls are TRBV7-2 and TRBJ1-3, with D unresolved. The CDR3 has 17 residues. V was pared by 5 bases and J by 0 bases, with 17 bases between. CDR1 is SGHTA, CDR2 FQGNSA, per germline. CDR3 residues: CASSLVSPIHSGNTIYF. CDR3 coding DNA: TGTGCCAGCAGCCTAGTGAGTCCGATCCACTCTGGAAACACCATATATTTT.

The gene calls are TRBV5-1 and TRBJ1-1; maybe TRBD1 (5 bases). Germline CDR1 SGHRS, CDR2 YFSETQ. This CDR3 is built from 15 residues. Trimming left V 0 bases short and J 1 base short, with 10 bases between. This chain's CDR3 is CASSLVAGSNTEAFF. CDR3 coding DNA: TGCGCCAGCAGCTTGGTGGCAGGGTCGAACACTGAAGCTTTCTTT. Filled out from reference TRBV5-1 and TRBJ1-1, the complete variable domain reads KAGVTQTPRYLIKTRGQQVTLSCSPISGHRSVSWYQQTPGQGLQFLFEYFSETQRNKGNFPGRFSGRQFSNSRSEMNVSTLELGDSALYLCASSLVAGSNTEAFFGQGTRLTVV.

The rearrangement uses TRBV9 and TRBJ1-1; no reliable D call. CDR3 length: 13 amino acids. Germline lookup yields CDR1 SGDLS and CDR2 YYNGEE. Deletions cut 7 bases from V and 7 bases from J, with 17 bases between. CDR3 in amino acids: CASGSGGPFEAFF. CDR3 bases: TGTGCCAGCGGATCGGGAGGGCCATTTGAAGCTTTCTTT.

The chain has TRBV7-8 and TRBJ1-1, with 7 positions matching TRBD1. The CDR3 consists of 17 residues. Trimming removed 7 bases from V and 4 bases from J; junction bases left unmatched: 18. Germline assignment: CDR1 SGHVS and CDR2 FQNEAQ. CDR3 bases: TGTGCCAGCATAACCTCGGGGAAGCAGGGGGATCGCACTGAAGCTTTCTTT. It encodes CASITSGKQGDRTEAFF.

The chain combines TRBV19 with TRBJ1-2; D gene unclear. CDR3 length equals 14 residues. V was cut by 1 base and J by 0 bases, with 6 bases left in between. Germline V lookup: CDR1 LNHDA, CDR2 SQIVND (reference sequence). CDR3 amino acids: CASSIGVSNYGYTF. DNA of the CDR3: TGTGCCAGTAGTATAGGGGTTTCTAACTATGGCTACACCTTC.

This chain uses TRBV19 with TRBJ1-1; D gene unclear. Germline CDR1 LNHDA, CDR2 SQIVND (reference sequence). The CDR3 has 15 amino acids. V was pared by 2 bases and J by 0 bases, with 10 bases between. CDR3 residues: CASSISGHMNTEAFF. DNA for the CDR3: TGTGCCAGTAGTATATCGGGCCATATGAACACTGAAGCTTTCTTT.

The gene calls are TRBV2 and TRBJ2-1; TRBD2 aligns across 9 bases. Germline V lookup: CDR1 SNHLY, CDR2 FYNNEI. Trimming cost V 8 bases and J 5 bases; bases outside gene matches: 10. The CDR3 totals 15 residues. CDR3 sequence reads: CASGEEREVNNEQFF. The CDR3 coding sequence is TGTGCCAGCGGCGAGGAGCGGGAGGTGAACAATGAGCAGTTCTTC. Looking up the rest from reference TRBV2 and TRBJ2-1 gives the full variable domain: EPEVTQTPSHQVTQMGQEVILRCVPISNHLYFYWYRQILGQKVEFLVSFYNNEISEKSEIFDDQFSVERPDGSNFTLKIRSTKLEDSAMYFCASGEEREVNNEQFFGPGTRLTVL.

This chain uses TRBV2 with TRBJ1-1; D is uncertain. Germline CDR1 reads SNHLY; CDR2 reads FYNNEI. V lost 6 bases and J lost 4, with 15 bases in between. This CDR3 region has 14 residues. This CDR3 reads CASRAAVQSTEAFF. CDR3 nucleotide sequence: TGTGCCAGCAGAGCCGCGGTACAGAGCACTGAAGCTTTCTTT. Supplemented by reference TRBV2 and TRBJ1-1, the full variable domain reads EPEVTQTPSHQVTQMGQEVILRCVPISNHLYFYWYRQILGQKVEFLVSFYNNEISEKSEIFDDQFSVERPDGSNFTLKIRSTKLEDSAMYFCASRAAVQSTEAFFGQGTRLTVV.

In its sample, this clone was seen once. The chain uses TRBV11-2 and TRBJ1-2, with TRBD1 matching over 11 bases. The germline CDR1 and CDR2 sequences are SGHAT and FQNNGV. Trimming took 3 bases from V and 5 from J; bases not matched to a gene: 8. CDR3 length: 16 residues. The chain's CDR3 is CASSFPVWDRGYGYTF. DNA for the CDR3: TGTGCCAGCAGCTTCCCTGTCTGGGACAGGGGGTATGGCTACACCTTC.

A single count supports this clone. V usage is TRBV3-1 (or the pseudogene TRBV3-2) and J usage is TRBJ1-2, with unresolved D. Germline-derived CDR1 and CDR2 are LGHDT and YNNKEL (reference sequence). Trimming shortened V by 0 bases and J by 3 bases, and 8 bases separated the two germline ends. The CDR3 runs 14 residues. CDR3 sequence (DNA): TGTGCCAGCAGCCAAGAATTCACAGACTATGGCTACACCTTC. It specifies CASSQEFTDYGYTF.

The chain carries TRBV5-6 and TRBJ1-3; 8 bases match TRBD1. This CDR3 is built from 14 residues. After removal of 4 bases from V and 2 bases from J, the junction contained 2 bases not matched to a gene. Germline loops: CDR1 SGHDT, CDR2 YYEEEE. The CDR3 DNA sequence: TGTGCCAGCAGCACGACAGGGGCTGGAAACACCATATATTTT. As protein: CASSTTGAGNTIYF.